A single sample gave rise to the 17 T cell receptor beta chains below, sequenced in a study of OX40 agonist ivuxolimab in advanced cancers. Profiled with immunoSEQ multiplex PCR; TCRdb holds only in-frame clones, not every one. Counted here are 15,000 or so clones, about 75% occurring once; the ten biggest clones make up 36%. The sequencing here drew on CD4+ or CD8+ T cells sorted from blood, taken in a trial of the OX40 agonist ivuxolimab. These receptors all stem from an adult with an advanced solid tumor such as melanoma, head and neck, liver or kidney cancer.

The chain combines TRBV7-6 with TRBJ1-1; 7 bases agree with TRBD1. The CDR3 totals 12 residues. From germline, CDR1 is SGHVS and CDR2 FNYEAQ. Trimming cost V 6 bases and J 12 bases; bases outside gene matches: 10. The CDR3 protein is CASRGRQGGSFF. CDR3 bases: TGTGCCAGCAGAGGGAGGCAGGGGGGATCTTTCTTT. Full variable domain (outside the CDR3, taken from reference TRBV7-6 and TRBJ1-1): GAGVSQSPRYKVTKRGQDVALRCDPISGHVSLYWYRQALGQGPEFLTYFNYEAQQDKSGLPNDRFSAERPEGSISTLTIQRTEQRDSAMYRCASRGRQGGSFFGQGTRLTVV.

This rearrangement joins TRBV30 to TRBJ1-2; 8 bases fit TRBD1. Trimming removed 2 bases from V and 0 bases from J; junction bases left unmatched: 2. The CDR3 is made up of 14 amino acids. Germline CDR1 and CDR2: GTSNPN and SVGIG (reference sequence). The CDR3, as DNA: TGTGCCTGGAGTCAGGGGGCGGCTAACTATGGCTACACCTTC. This sequence encodes CAWSQGAANYGYTF.

The chain employs TRBV10-2 and TRBJ2-7, with 7 bases that match TRBD1. CDR1 WSHSY and CDR2 SAAADI come from the germline V gene. CDR3 length: 12 residues. The trim removed 5 bases at V and 4 bases at J, leaving 2 bases unmatched. The CDR3 spells CASSTQGYEQYF. The DNA of the CDR3 is TGCGCCAGCAGTACACAGGGGTACGAGCAGTACTTC.

The chain links TRBV2 to TRBJ1-1; possibly TRBD1 for D (5 bases). Germline V lookup: CDR1 SNHLY, CDR2 FYNNEI. This CDR3 region has 11 residues. V dropped 6 bases and J dropped 11 bases, with 13 bases sitting between them. The CDR3 is CASRQGAAAFF. The CDR3 DNA reads TGTGCCAGCAGGCAGGGAGCGGCGGCTTTCTTT.

The chain combines TRBV10-1 with TRBJ2-5; D unresolved. Germline V lookup: CDR1 WNHNN, CDR2 SYGVQD (reference sequence). Trimming took off 6 bases at V and 2 bases at J, with 7 bases between the two ends. The CDR3 totals 12 residues. CDR3 sequence: CASRTLQETQYF. The CDR3 DNA follows: TGCGCCAGCAGAACACTACAAGAGACCCAGTACTTC.

This clone was seen more than once but under ten times. This chain links TRBV4-2 with TRBJ1-2; no reliable D call. Germline V gives CDR1 LGHNA, CDR2 YNFKEQ. The CDR3 runs 13 residues. Trimming took off 0 bases at V and 2 bases at J, with 4 bases between the two ends. The CDR3 spells CASSQEVNYGYTF. The CDR3 region has the DNA TGTGCCAGCAGCCAAGAAGTGAACTATGGCTACACCTTC.

V usage is TRBV5-4 and J usage is TRBJ2-5; 8 positions match TRBD1. J lost 5 bases, V lost 0 bases, and 9 bases had no gene match. Germline CDR1 reads SGHNT; CDR2 reads YYREEE (reference sequence). The CDR3 loop spans 16 amino acids. For the CDR3, the DNA is TGTGCCAGCAGCTTGGTCGGGACAGGCCTAGGGGAGACCCAGTACTTC. This encodes CASSLVGTGLGETQYF.

The chain is built from TRBV9 and TRBJ1-1; the D gene is possibly TRBD1 (5 bases). The CDR3 is 15 amino acids. Germline V gives CDR1 SGDLS, CDR2 YYNGEE. V shed 4 bases and J shed 3 bases, with 16 bases lying between them. The chain's CDR3 is CASSPTLGGDTEAFF. CDR3 DNA: TGTGCCAGCAGCCCAACCCTTGGGGGGGACACTGAAGCTTTCTTT.

The V call is TRBV10-1, the J call TRBJ1-2, with a weak D call TRBD1 (6 bases). Germline CDR1 is WNHNN and CDR2 is SYGVQD (reference sequence). V lost 10 bases to trimming and J lost 3 bases, with 9 bases between them. The CDR3 sequence is 11 residues long. In nucleotides, the CDR3 is TGCGCCACCAACAGGGACTATGGCTACACCTTC. Its protein product is CATNRDYGYTF.

The V gene is TRBV13, the J gene TRBJ2-5; 7 nucleotides align to TRBD2. V shed 5 bases, J shed 5 bases, and the junction held 5 bases outside the gene matches. Germline V gene data show CDR1 as PRHDT and CDR2 as FYEKMQ (reference sequence). CDR3 length equals 13 residues. The CDR3, as DNA: TGTGCCAGCAGCCCAAGGGGAGGGGAGACCCAGTACTTC. Amino acid sequence: CASSPRGGETQYF.

With regard to this clone: The same CDR3 arises from other DNA sequences in this sample as well. The CDR3 sequence: CASSFDSYTEAFF. CDR3 DNA sequence: TGTGCCAGCAGCTTCGACAGCTACACTGAAGCTTTCTTT. The chain recombines TRBV7-6 with TRBJ1-1, with D perhaps TRBD1 (5 bases). CDR1 and CDR2 (germline): SGHVS, FNYEAQ. The CDR3 contains 13 residues. V lost 3 bases, J lost 3 bases, and 8 bases lay in between.

The chain recombines TRBV27 with TRBJ1-3; the D is unclear. CDR1 and CDR2 from the germline V gene are MNHEY and SMNVEV (reference sequence). This CDR3 is 14 amino acids long. Deletions cut 0 bases from V and 0 bases from J, with 3 bases between. In nucleotides, the CDR3 is TGTGCCAGCAGTTTATCGCACTCTGGAAACACCATATATTTT. This translates into CASSLSHSGNTIYF.

V and J are TRBV6-5 and TRBJ1-6, with no clear D. The CDR3 is 14 residues long. The V and J ends lost 2 bases and 8 bases respectively, with 10 bases between them. Germline V gives CDR1 MNHEY, CDR2 SVGAGI. The chain's CDR3 is CASSYDYTYSPLHF. In nucleotides, the CDR3 is TGTGCCAGCAGTTACGACTACACGTATTCACCCCTCCACTTT.

In this sample, this clone turned up once. The chain employs TRBV7-2 and TRBJ2-1, with TRBD2 matching 10 bases. Germline V CDR1 and CDR2: SGHTA, FQGNSA. The length of the CDR3 is 15 residues. Unmatched junction bases numbered 5, after V lost 5 bases and J lost 4 bases. CDR3 region: CASSLTSGKYNEQFF. The CDR3 nucleotides read TGTGCCAGCAGCCTAACTAGCGGGAAGTACAATGAGCAGTTCTTC.

J is TRBJ1-1 and V is TRBV6-1; 7 bases map to TRBD1. The CDR3 loop spans 14 amino acids. The J segment lost 4 bases and the V segment lost 6 bases, leaving 8 bases of the junction unmatched. CDR1 and CDR2 from the germline V gene are MNHNS and SASEGT. The CDR3 loop reads CASSPGGARTEAFF. In nucleotides, the CDR3 is TGTGCCAGCAGCCCAGGGGGGGCGCGCACTGAAGCTTTCTTT.

V usage is TRBV7-9 and J usage is TRBJ1-3; D is uncertain. The CDR3 is 10 amino acids. V lost 9 bases and J 4 bases, leaving 4 bases between the germline ends. From germline, CDR1 is SEHNR and CDR2 FQNEAQ (reference sequence). The CDR3 DNA sequence: TGTGCCAGTCTCGGAAACACCATATATTTT. Protein: CASLGNTIYF.

The J gene is TRBJ2-7, the V gene TRBV4-3; D is unclear. The CDR3 spans 15 residues. Germline V gene lookup returns CDR1 LGHNA and CDR2 YSLEER. Trimming pared 1 base from V and 0 bases from J, leaving 10 bases between. Here the CDR3 DNA reads TGCGCCAGCAGCCAAGGGAACGGGCCCTCCTACGAGCAGTACTTC. Encoded protein: CASSQGNGPSYEQYF.